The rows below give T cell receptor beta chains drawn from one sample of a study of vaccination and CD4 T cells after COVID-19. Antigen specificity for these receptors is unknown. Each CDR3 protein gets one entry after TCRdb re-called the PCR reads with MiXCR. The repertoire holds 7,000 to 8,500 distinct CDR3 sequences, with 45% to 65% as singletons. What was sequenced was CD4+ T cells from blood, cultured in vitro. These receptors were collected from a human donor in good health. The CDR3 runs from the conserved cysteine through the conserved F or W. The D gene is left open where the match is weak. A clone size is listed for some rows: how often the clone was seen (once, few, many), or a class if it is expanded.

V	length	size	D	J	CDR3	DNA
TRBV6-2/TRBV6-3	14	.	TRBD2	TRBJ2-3	CASEIGGGADTQYF	TGTGCCAGCGAAATCGGCGGGGGGGCAGATACGCAGTATTTT
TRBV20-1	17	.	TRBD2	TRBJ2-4	CSADPLGARERENIQYF	TGCAGTGCTGATCCCCTCGGTGCGCGGGAGAGAGAAAACATTCAGTACTTC
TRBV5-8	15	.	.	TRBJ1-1	CASSFTTRRVPEAFF	TGTGCCAGCAGTTTTACGACCCGGAGGGTCCCTGAAGCTTTCTTT
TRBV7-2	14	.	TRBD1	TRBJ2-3	CASSTGEAADTQYF	TGTGCCAGCAGCACAGGGGAAGCGGCAGATACGCAGTATTTT
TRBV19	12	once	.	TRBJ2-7	CASSKQGYEQYF	TGTGCCAGTAGTAAACAGGGCTACGAGCAGTACTTC
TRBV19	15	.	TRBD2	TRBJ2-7	CASNPSAGGLYEQYF	TGTGCCAGTAACCCCTCCGCGGGAGGGCTATACGAGCAGTACTTC
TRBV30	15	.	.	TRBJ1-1	CAWSRLRDLNTEAFF	TGTGCCTGGAGTAGGTTGAGGGACCTGAACACTGAAGCTTTCTTT
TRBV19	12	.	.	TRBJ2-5	CASNFAGETQYF	TGTGCCAGTAATTTCGCGGGAGAGACCCAGTACTTC
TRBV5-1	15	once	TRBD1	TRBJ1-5	CASSELGTGSQPQHF	TGCGCCAGCAGCGAGCTCGGGACAGGATCGCAGCCCCAGCATTTT
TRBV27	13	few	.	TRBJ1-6	CASSSQNNSPLHF	TGTGCCAGCAGTTCCCAGAATAATTCACCCCTCCACTTT
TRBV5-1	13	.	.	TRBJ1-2	CASSPGTSYGYTF	TGCGCCAGCAGCCCCGGGACAAGCTATGGCTACACCTTC
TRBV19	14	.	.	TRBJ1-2	CASSIDTTAYGYTF	TGTGCCAGTAGTATTGACACGACAGCTTATGGCTACACCTTC
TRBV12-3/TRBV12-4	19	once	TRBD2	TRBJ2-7	CAGTRYPLGGTHSSYEQYF	TGTGCCGGCACCCGCTATCCCTTGGGGGGGACGCACAGTTCCTACGAGCAGTACTTC